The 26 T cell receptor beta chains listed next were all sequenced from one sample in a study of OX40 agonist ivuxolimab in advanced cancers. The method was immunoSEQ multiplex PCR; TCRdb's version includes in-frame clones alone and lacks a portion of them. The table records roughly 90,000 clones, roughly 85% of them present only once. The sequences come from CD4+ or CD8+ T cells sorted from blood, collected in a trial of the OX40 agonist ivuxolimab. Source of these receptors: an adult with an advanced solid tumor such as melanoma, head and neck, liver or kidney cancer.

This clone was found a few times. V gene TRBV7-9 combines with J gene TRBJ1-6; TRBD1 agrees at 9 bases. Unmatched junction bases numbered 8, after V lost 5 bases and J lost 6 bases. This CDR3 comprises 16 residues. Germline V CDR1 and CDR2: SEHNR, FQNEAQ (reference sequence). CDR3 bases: TGTGCCAGCAGCACCCCAGGACAGGGGTCTAATTCACCCCTCCACTTT. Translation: CASSTPGQGSNSPLHF.

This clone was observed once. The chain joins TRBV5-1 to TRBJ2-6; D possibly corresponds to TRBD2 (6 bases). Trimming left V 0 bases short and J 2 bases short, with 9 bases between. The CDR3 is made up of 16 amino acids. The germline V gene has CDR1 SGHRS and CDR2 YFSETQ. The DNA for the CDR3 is TGCGCCAGCAGCTTGGCGGGGGTGGCTGGGGCCAACGTCCTGACTTTC. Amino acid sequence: CASSLAGVAGANVLTF.

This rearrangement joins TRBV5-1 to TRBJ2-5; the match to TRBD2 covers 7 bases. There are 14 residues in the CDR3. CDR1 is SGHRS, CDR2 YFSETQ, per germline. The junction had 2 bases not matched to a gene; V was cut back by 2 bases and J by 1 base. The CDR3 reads CASSFGLGQETQYF. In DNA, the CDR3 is TGCGCCAGCAGCTTCGGACTAGGCCAAGAGACCCAGTACTTC.

The CDR3 is CASSYGGSYGYTF. For the CDR3, the DNA is TGTGCCAGCAGCTATGGGGGAAGCTATGGCTACACCTTC. V usage is TRBV5-6 and J usage is TRBJ1-2; maybe TRBD1 (5 bases). In germline, CDR1 is SGHDT, CDR2 YYEEEE. The CDR3 consists of 13 residues. V was trimmed by 3 bases and J by 4 bases, leaving 10 bases between them.

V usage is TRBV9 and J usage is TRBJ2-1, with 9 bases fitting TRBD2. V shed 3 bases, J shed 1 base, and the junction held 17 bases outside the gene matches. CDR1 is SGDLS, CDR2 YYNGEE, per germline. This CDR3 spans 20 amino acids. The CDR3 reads CASSAQGVGPAGGSYNEQFF. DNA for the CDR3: TGTGCCAGCAGCGCACAGGGCGTAGGGCCGGCGGGAGGGTCCTACAATGAGCAGTTCTTC.

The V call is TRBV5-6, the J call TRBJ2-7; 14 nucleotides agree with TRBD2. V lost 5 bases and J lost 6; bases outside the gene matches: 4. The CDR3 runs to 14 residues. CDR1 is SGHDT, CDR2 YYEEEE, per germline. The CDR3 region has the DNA TGTGCCAGCAGAACGGGACTAGCGGGGGTCGAGCAGTACGTC. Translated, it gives CASRTGLAGVEQYV.

In DNA form, the CDR3 reads TGTGCCAGCAGCGACGAAGACAGGACTAGCACAGATACGCAGTATTTT. It specifies CASSDEDRTSTDTQYF. The chain recombines TRBV9 with TRBJ2-3; TRBD1 is a possible D gene (6 bases). This CDR3 has 16 residues. V was pared by 3 bases and J by 0 bases, with 14 bases between. Germline lookup yields CDR1 SGDLS and CDR2 YYNGEE.

CDR3 DNA: TGTGCCAGCAGTCCCCCGGGACAAGGGCTGATCTATGGCTACACCTTC. Translation: CASSPPGQGLIYGYTF. The chain joins TRBV28 to TRBJ1-2, with D perhaps matching TRBD1 (6 bases). With 5 bases removed from V and 4 bases from J, the gap between germline ends came to 20 bases. The CDR3 is 16 amino acids. Looked up from germline, CDR1 is MDHEN and CDR2 is SYDVKM.

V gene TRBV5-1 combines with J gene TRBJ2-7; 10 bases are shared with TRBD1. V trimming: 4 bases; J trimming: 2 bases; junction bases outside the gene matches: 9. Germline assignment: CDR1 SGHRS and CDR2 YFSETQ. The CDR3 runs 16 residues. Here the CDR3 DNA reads TGCGCCAGCAGCAGCCTCCCCGGGACAGGGGCCTACGAGCAGTACTTC. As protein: CASSSLPGTGAYEQYF.

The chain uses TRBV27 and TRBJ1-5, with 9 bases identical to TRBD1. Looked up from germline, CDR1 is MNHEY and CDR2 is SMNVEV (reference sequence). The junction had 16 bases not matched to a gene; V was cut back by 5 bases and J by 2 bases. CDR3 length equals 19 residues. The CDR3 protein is CASSRDGTGSYLGNQPQHF. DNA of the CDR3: TGTGCCAGCAGTAGAGACGGGACAGGGAGCTACCTAGGCAATCAGCCCCAGCATTTT.

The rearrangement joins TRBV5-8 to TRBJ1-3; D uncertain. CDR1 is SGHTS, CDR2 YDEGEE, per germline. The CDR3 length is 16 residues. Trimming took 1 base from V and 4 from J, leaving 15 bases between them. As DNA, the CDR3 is TGTGCCAGCAGCTTGTGGAATGGCTTTAGCGGAAACACCATATATTTT. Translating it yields CASSLWNGFSGNTIYF.

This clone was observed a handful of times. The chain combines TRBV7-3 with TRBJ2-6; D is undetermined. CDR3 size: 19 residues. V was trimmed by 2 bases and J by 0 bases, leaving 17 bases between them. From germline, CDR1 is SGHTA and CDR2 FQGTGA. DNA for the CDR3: TGTGCCAGCAGCTTATTGCCCAGAGCTTCGACCTCTGGGGCCAACGTCCTGACTTTC. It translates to CASSLLPRASTSGANVLTF. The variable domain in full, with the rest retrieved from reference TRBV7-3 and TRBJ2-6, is GAGVSQTPSNKVTEKGKYVELRCDPISGHTALYWYRQSLGQGPEFLIYFQGTGAADDSGLPNDRFFAVRPEGSVSTLKIQRTERGDSAVYLCASSLLPRASTSGANVLTFGAGSRLTVL.

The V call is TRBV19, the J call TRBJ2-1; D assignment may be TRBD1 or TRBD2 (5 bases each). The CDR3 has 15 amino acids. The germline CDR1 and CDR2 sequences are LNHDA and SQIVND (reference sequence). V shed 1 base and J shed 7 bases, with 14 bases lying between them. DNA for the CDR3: TGTGCCAGTAGTATAGCCAGGGCTCCGGGAAATGAGCAGTTCTTC. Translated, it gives CASSIARAPGNEQFF.

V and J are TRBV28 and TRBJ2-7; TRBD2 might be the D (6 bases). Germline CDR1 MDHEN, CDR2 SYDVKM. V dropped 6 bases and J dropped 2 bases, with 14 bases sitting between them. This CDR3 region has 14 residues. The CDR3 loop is CASRRGTQAYEQYF. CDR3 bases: TGTGCCAGCAGGCGCGGGACTCAAGCCTACGAGCAGTACTTC.

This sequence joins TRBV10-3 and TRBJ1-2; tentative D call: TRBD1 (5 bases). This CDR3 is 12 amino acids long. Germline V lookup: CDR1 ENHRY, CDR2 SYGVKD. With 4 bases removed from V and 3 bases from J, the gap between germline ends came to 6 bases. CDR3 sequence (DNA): TGTGCCATCAGTGGAGGGGACTATGGCTACACCTTC. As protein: CAISGGDYGYTF.

CDR3 region: CASIQTAATNEKLFF. CDR3 bases: TGTGCCAGTATCCAGACAGCAGCAACTAATGAAAAACTGTTTTTT. The chain is built from TRBV19 and TRBJ1-4; possibly TRBD1 for D (5 bases). Germline CDR1 reads LNHDA; CDR2 reads SQIVND (reference sequence). The V end lost 7 bases, the J end lost 0 bases, and 12 bases lay between the germline ends. The CDR3 spans 15 residues.

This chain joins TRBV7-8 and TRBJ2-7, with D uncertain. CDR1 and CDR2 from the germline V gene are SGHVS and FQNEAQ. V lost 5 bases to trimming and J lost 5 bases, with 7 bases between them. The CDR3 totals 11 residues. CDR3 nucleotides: TGTGCCAGCAGCCCAGATAACGAGCAGTACGTC. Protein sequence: CASSPDNEQYV.

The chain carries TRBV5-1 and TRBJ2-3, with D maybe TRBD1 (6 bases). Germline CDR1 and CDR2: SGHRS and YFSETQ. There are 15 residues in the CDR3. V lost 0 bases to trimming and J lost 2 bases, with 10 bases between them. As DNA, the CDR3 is TGCGCCAGCAGCTTGGGGCAGGGGTCCACAGATACGCAGTATTTT. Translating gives CASSLGQGSTDTQYF.

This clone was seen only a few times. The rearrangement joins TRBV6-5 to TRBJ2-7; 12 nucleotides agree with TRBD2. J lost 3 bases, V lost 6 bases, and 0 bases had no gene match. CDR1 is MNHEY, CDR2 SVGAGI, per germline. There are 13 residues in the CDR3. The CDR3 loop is CASRTSGSYEQYF. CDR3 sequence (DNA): TGTGCCAGCAGGACTAGCGGGAGCTACGAGCAGTACTTC.

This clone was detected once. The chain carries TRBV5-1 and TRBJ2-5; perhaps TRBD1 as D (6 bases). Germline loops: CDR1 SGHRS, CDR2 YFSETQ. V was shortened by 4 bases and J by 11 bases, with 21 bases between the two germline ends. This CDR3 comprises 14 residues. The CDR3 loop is CASSMGSGTIQQYF. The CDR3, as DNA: TGCGCCAGCAGCATGGGGTCCGGGACAATCCAGCAGTACTTC.

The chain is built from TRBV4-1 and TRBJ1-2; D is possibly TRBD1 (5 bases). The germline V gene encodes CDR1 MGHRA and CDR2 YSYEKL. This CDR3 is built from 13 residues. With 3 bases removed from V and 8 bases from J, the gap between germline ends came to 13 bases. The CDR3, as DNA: TGCGCCAGCAGCCACCCGGGGGGGGAGGGCTACACCTTC. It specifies CASSHPGGEGYTF.

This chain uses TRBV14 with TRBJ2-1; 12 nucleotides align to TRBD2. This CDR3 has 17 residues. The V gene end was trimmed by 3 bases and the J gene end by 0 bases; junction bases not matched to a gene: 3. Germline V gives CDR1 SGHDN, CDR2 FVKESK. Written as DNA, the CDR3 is TGTGCCAGCAGCCAGAGGACTAGCGGGGACTCCTACAATGAGCAGTTCTTC. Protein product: CASSQRTSGDSYNEQFF.

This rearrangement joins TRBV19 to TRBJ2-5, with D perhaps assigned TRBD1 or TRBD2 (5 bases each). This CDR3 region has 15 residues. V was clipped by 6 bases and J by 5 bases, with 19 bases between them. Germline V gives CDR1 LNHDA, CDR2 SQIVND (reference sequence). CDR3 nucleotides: TGTGCCAGTAGCTCCGGGACCCAGCCGGTTGAGACCCAGTACTTC. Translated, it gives CASSSGTQPVETQYF.

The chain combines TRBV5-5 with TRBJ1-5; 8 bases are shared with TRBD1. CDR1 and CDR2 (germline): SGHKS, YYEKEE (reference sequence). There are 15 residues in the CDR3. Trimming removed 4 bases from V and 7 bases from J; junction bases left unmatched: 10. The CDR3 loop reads CASSLPGTGGQPQHF. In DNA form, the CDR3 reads TGTGCCAGCAGCCTCCCTGGGACAGGCGGACAGCCCCAGCATTTT.

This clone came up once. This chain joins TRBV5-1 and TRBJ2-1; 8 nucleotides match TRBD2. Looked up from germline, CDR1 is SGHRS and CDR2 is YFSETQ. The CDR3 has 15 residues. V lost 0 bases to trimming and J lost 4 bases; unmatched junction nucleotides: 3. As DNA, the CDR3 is TGCGCCAGCAGCTTGGGGACTAGCTATTACAATGAGCAGTTCTTC. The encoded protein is CASSLGTSYYNEQFF.

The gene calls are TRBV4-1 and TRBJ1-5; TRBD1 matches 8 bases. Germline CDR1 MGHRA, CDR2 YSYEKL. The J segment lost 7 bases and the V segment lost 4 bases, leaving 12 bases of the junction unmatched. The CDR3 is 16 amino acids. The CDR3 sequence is CASSPIGQGGKQPQHF. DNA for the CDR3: TGCGCCAGCAGCCCAATAGGACAGGGCGGGAAACAGCCCCAGCATTTT.